The 6 T cell receptor beta chains in this list originate from one sample, sequenced in a study of blood T cells in healthy people across ages. It was with a sample-barcoded 5' primer and a J-beta primer mix that a second PCR of about 7 to 12 cycles was run. TCRdb redid the calling of the 5' RACE reads with MiXCR, one entry per CDR3 protein. The sample records some 1.1 million distinct CDR3 sequences, around two fifths being singletons. The specimen was blood. Source of these receptors: a man between 18 and 35 years old in good health.

The rearrangement links TRBV6-6 to TRBJ2-7; 8 nucleotides match TRBD1. The CDR3 has 15 residues. The germline CDR1 and CDR2 sequences are MNHNY and SVGAGI (reference sequence). J gave up 5 bases and V 2 bases, and 8 bases lay outside the gene matches. The CDR3 loop is CASSYADRGGNEQYF. The CDR3 DNA sequence: TGTGCCAGCAGTTACGCAGACAGGGGCGGGAACGAGCAGTACTTC.

There are a few counts of this clonotype. This sequence joins TRBV20-1 and TRBJ1-1; D remains ambiguous. The CDR3 consists of 13 residues. Germline V gene lookup returns CDR1 DFQATT and CDR2 SNEGSKA (reference sequence). Trimming took 5 bases from V and 2 from J, leaving 12 bases between them. CDR3 protein: CSAFRRTNTEAFF. CDR3 sequence (DNA): TGCAGTGCTTTCAGACGTACAAACACTGAAGCTTTCTTT.

The V call is TRBV27, the J call TRBJ1-1; weak D call: TRBD1 (5 bases). V was cut by 10 bases and J by 1 base, with 13 bases left in between. The CDR3 is 13 residues long. CDR1 is MNHEY and CDR2 is SMNVEV in the germline V gene (reference sequence). As DNA, the CDR3 is TGTGCCACCTCTTGGGGGGGGAACACTGAAGCTTTCTTT. Translating it yields CATSWGGNTEAFF.

This clonotype was observed many times. V gene TRBV5-1 combines with J gene TRBJ2-3; TRBD2 aligns across 7 bases. Germline trimming cut 3 bases from V and 6 bases from J; bases unmatched to any gene: 10. This CDR3 is 15 amino acids long. Germline V gives CDR1 SGHRS, CDR2 YFSETQ. The CDR3, as DNA: TGCGCCAGCAGCTGGGGGGGAACAGGTCCGGATACGCAGTATTTT. This sequence encodes CASSWGGTGPDTQYF. Full variable domain (rest looked up from reference TRBV5-1 and TRBJ2-3): KAGVTQTPRYLIKTRGQQVTLSCSPISGHRSVSWYQQTPGQGLQFLFEYFSETQRNKGNFPGRFSGRQFSNSRSEMNVSTLELGDSALYLCASSWGGTGPDTQYFGPGTRLTVL.

This clonotype was seen a handful of times. The gene calls are TRBV28 and TRBJ2-7; D may be TRBD1 (6 bases). Trimming left V 2 bases short and J 7 bases short, with 12 bases between. This CDR3 has 13 residues. Germline assignment: CDR1 MDHEN and CDR2 SYDVKM. The CDR3 DNA reads TGTGCCAGCAGTTTAACAGGGCTCAATGAGCAGTACTTC. This translates into CASSLTGLNEQYF.

The chain is built from TRBV7-9 and TRBJ1-4; TRBD1 is a possible D gene (6 bases). Germline-derived CDR1 and CDR2 are SEHNR and FQNEAQ (reference sequence). This CDR3 is built from 12 residues. Deletions cut 1 base from V and 10 bases from J, with 7 bases between. The chain's CDR3 is CASSLEQGKLFF. In DNA form, the CDR3 reads TGTGCCAGCAGCTTAGAACAGGGAAAACTGTTTTTT.